These T cell receptor beta chains were read from a single sample in a study of identical twins. Using its own MiXCR run on the 5' RACE reads, TCRdb lists one record per CDR3 protein. The sample carries around 140,000 distinct CDR3 sequences, under 4.5% recorded once. The sample consisted of memory T cells sorted from blood. The receptors shown here come from a man aged 18 to 29 in good health. The CDR3 runs from the conserved cysteine through the conserved F or W. The D gene is left open where the match is weak. Size values are once, few and many counts, or a class for expanded clones, and some rows have none.

j_gene: TRBJ1-5
abundance: few
v_gene: TRBV16
d_gene: NA
CDR3nt: TGTGCCAGCAGCCAAACGGGACTTAATCAGCCCCAGCATTTT
CDR3aa: CASSQTGLNQPQHF

j_gene: TRBJ2-1
abundance: many
v_gene: TRBV7-9
d_gene: TRBD2
CDR3nt: TGTGCCAGCAGCCTCCCCCCGGGGGGGGTCTCCTACAATGAGCAGTTCTTC
CDR3aa: CASSLPPGGVSYNEQFF

j_gene: TRBJ2-1
abundance: NA
v_gene: TRBV7-6
d_gene: TRBD2
CDR3nt: TGTGCCAGCAGCTTAAGCGGCGGGGGGTCCGTGGATGAGCAGTTCTTC
CDR3aa: CASSLSGGGSVDEQFF

j_gene: TRBJ2-7
abundance: many
v_gene: TRBV7-2
d_gene: TRBD1
CDR3nt: TGTGCCAGCAGCTGGTCGGGACAGATTGGCGAGCAGTACTTC
CDR3aa: CASSWSGQIGEQYF

j_gene: TRBJ2-3
abundance: many
v_gene: TRBV5-1
d_gene: TRBD1
CDR3nt: TGCGCCAGCAGCTGGACAGGCCCCCTAATCACAGATACGCAGTATTTT
CDR3aa: CASSWTGPLITDTQYF

j_gene: TRBJ2-1
abundance: many
v_gene: TRBV29-1
d_gene: NA
CDR3nt: TGCAGCTTCGAGACGGAACGGTCCTACAATGAGCAGTTCTTC
CDR3aa: CSFETERSYNEQFF

j_gene: TRBJ2-5
abundance: many
v_gene: TRBV5-1
d_gene: NA
CDR3nt: TGCGCCAGCAGCTCAGGTGCGCGGGAGACCCAGTACTTC
CDR3aa: CASSSGARETQYF

j_gene: TRBJ2-3
abundance: many
v_gene: TRBV5-1
d_gene: TRBD2
CDR3nt: TGCGCCAGCAGTAGCGGGGTCACAGATACGCAGTATTTT
CDR3aa: CASSSGVTDTQYF

j_gene: TRBJ2-1
abundance: many
v_gene: TRBV24-1
d_gene: TRBD2
CDR3nt: TGTGCCACCAGTGACTCCGGGACTAACTCCTACAATGAGCAGTTCTTC
CDR3aa: CATSDSGTNSYNEQFF

j_gene: TRBJ2-3
abundance: many
v_gene: TRBV7-9
d_gene: NA
CDR3nt: TGTGCCAGCAGCTTAGGCGGTGCGAATCTCCCAGATACGCAGTATTTT
CDR3aa: CASSLGGANLPDTQYF

j_gene: TRBJ1-2
abundance: many
v_gene: TRBV19
d_gene: TRBD1
CDR3nt: TGTGCCGTCTGGACAGGGGAGAAACGACATGGCTACACCTTC
CDR3aa: CAVWTGEKRHGYTF

j_gene: TRBJ1-5
abundance: many
v_gene: TRBV20-1
d_gene: NA
CDR3nt: TGCAGTGCCGAGAGGGGCAGTCAGCCCCAGCATTTT
CDR3aa: CSAERGSQPQHF

j_gene: TRBJ2-3
abundance: many
v_gene: TRBV24-1
d_gene: NA
CDR3nt: TGTGCCACCAGTGTCCTCTCGGATACGCAGTATTTT
CDR3aa: CATSVLSDTQYF

j_gene: TRBJ2-5
abundance: many
v_gene: TRBV5-1
d_gene: TRBD2
CDR3nt: TGCGCCAGCAGCTTGGTAGCGGGAGCGGTTGAGACCCAGTACTTC
CDR3aa: CASSLVAGAVETQYF

j_gene: TRBJ2-3
abundance: many
v_gene: TRBV5-1
d_gene: NA
CDR3nt: TGCGCCAGCAGCCCGTATCGCACAGATACGCAGTATTTT
CDR3aa: CASSPYRTDTQYF

j_gene: TRBJ2-3
abundance: many
v_gene: TRBV20-1
d_gene: TRBD2
CDR3nt: TGCAGTGCTAGGGGAGGTCTAGCGGGAGTCGGAGATACGCAGTATTTT
CDR3aa: CSARGGLAGVGDTQYF

j_gene: TRBJ1-5
abundance: NA
v_gene: TRBV6-2/TRBV6-3
d_gene: NA
CDR3nt: TGTGCCAGCAGTTACGGCGGCCTAGCTAGCAATCAGCCCCAGCATTTT
CDR3aa: CASSYGGLASNQPQHF

j_gene: TRBJ2-7
abundance: few
v_gene: TRBV7-9
d_gene: NA
CDR3nt: TGTGCCAGCAGCTGGACAGAATCAGGCGAGCAGTACTTC
CDR3aa: CASSWTESGEQYF

j_gene: TRBJ1-6
abundance: many
v_gene: TRBV5-1
d_gene: NA
CDR3nt: TGCGCCAGCAGCTTGGCCTCGGACCGGAATTCACCCCTCCACTTT
CDR3aa: CASSLASDRNSPLHF

j_gene: TRBJ2-1
abundance: NA
v_gene: TRBV7-8
d_gene: NA
CDR3nt: TGTGCCAGCAGCACCCAGAGTTCTCCACGGTTCTTC
CDR3aa: CASSTQSSPRFF

j_gene: TRBJ2-2
abundance: many
v_gene: TRBV6-2/TRBV6-3
d_gene: NA
CDR3nt: TGTGCCAGCAGTTACCCTAGGAGGGGCACCGGGGAGCTGTTTTTT
CDR3aa: CASSYPRRGTGELFF

j_gene: TRBJ2-3
abundance: many
v_gene: TRBV12-3/TRBV12-4
d_gene: TRBD2
CDR3nt: TGTGCCAGCAGCCGTGGACTAGCGGGAGTTGGGTTTAGCACAGATACGCAGTATTTT
CDR3aa: CASSRGLAGVGFSTDTQYF

j_gene: TRBJ2-1
abundance: many
v_gene: TRBV18
d_gene: NA
CDR3nt: TGTGCCAGCTCACCATTCCCACTGAGCAATGAGCAGTTCTTC
CDR3aa: CASSPFPLSNEQFF

j_gene: TRBJ2-1
abundance: many
v_gene: TRBV6-2/TRBV6-3
d_gene: NA
CDR3nt: TGTGCCAGCACCTGGGGAGGGGGGGCCTCCTACAATGAGCAGTTCTTC
CDR3aa: CASTWGGGASYNEQFF

j_gene: TRBJ2-3
abundance: many
v_gene: TRBV4-1
d_gene: TRBD2
CDR3nt: TGCGCCAGCAGCCAAGATACTAGCGGGATCTTGTCAGATACGCAGTATTTT
CDR3aa: CASSQDTSGILSDTQYF

j_gene: TRBJ2-2
abundance: many
v_gene: TRBV11-2
d_gene: TRBD2
CDR3nt: TGTGCCAGCAGCCCCAGCGGGAGGGTCAACACCGGGGAGCTGTTTTTT
CDR3aa: CASSPSGRVNTGELFF

j_gene: TRBJ2-2
abundance: many
v_gene: TRBV5-1
d_gene: NA
CDR3nt: TGCGCCAGCAGCCGGGAGAACACCGGGGAGCTGTTTTTT
CDR3aa: CASSRENTGELFF

j_gene: TRBJ2-6
abundance: many
v_gene: TRBV5-5
d_gene: NA
CDR3nt: TGTGCCAGCAGCTTGGGTCCGCAACTCCCCTCTGGGGCCAACGTCCTGACTTTC
CDR3aa: CASSLGPQLPSGANVLTF

j_gene: TRBJ2-2
abundance: few
v_gene: TRBV6-5
d_gene: TRBD2
CDR3nt: TGTGCCAGCAGTTCTAGCGGGAGAGGAACCGGGGAGCTGTTTTTT
CDR3aa: CASSSSGRGTGELFF

j_gene: TRBJ1-1
abundance: many
v_gene: TRBV12-3/TRBV12-4
d_gene: NA
CDR3nt: TGTGCCAGCAGCGTAGGACGGGACACTGAAGCTTTCTTT
CDR3aa: CASSVGRDTEAFF

j_gene: TRBJ1-1
abundance: many
v_gene: TRBV11-2
d_gene: NA
CDR3nt: TGTGCCAGCAGCCCCATGCAGAACACTGAAGCTTTCTTT
CDR3aa: CASSPMQNTEAFF

j_gene: TRBJ2-7
abundance: many
v_gene: TRBV5-1
d_gene: TRBD2
CDR3nt: TGCGCCAGCAGCTTGGGGAGACTAGCCGAGCAGTACTTC
CDR3aa: CASSLGRLAEQYF

j_gene: TRBJ2-1
abundance: few
v_gene: TRBV5-1
d_gene: TRBD2
CDR3nt: TGCGCCAGCAGCCTCTCCGGGAGGAGCTCCTACAATGAGCAGTTCTTC
CDR3aa: CASSLSGRSSYNEQFF

j_gene: TRBJ1-1
abundance: many
v_gene: TRBV5-1
d_gene: TRBD1
CDR3nt: TGCGCCAGCAGCGCCGGGGACAGGACGAACACTGAAGCTTTCTTT
CDR3aa: CASSAGDRTNTEAFF

j_gene: TRBJ2-3
abundance: many
v_gene: TRBV6-1
d_gene: TRBD2
CDR3nt: TGTGCCAGCAGTGTGAGGCAGGGCGGGGGAGATACGCAGTATTTT
CDR3aa: CASSVRQGGGDTQYF

j_gene: TRBJ2-1
abundance: many
v_gene: TRBV9
d_gene: NA
CDR3nt: TGTGCCAGCAGCGGAGGGCCCTTTCGACTGTACAATGAGCAGTTCTTC
CDR3aa: CASSGGPFRLYNEQFF

j_gene: TRBJ2-5
abundance: many
v_gene: TRBV27
d_gene: NA
CDR3nt: TGTGCCAGCAGTGGGGGGAGGAGAGAGACCCAGTACTTC
CDR3aa: CASSGGRRETQYF

j_gene: TRBJ1-1
abundance: NA
v_gene: TRBV4-1
d_gene: NA
CDR3nt: TGCGCCAGCAGCCTCCAACGGGCAGGGGTGACTGAAGCTTTCTTT
CDR3aa: CASSLQRAGVTEAFF

j_gene: TRBJ1-1
abundance: many
v_gene: TRBV12-3/TRBV12-4
d_gene: TRBD1
CDR3nt: TGTGCCAGCAGGGGGACGGGGACAGGGAACACTGAAGCTTTCTTT
CDR3aa: CASRGTGTGNTEAFF

j_gene: TRBJ1-6
abundance: many
v_gene: TRBV4-3
d_gene: NA
CDR3nt: TGCGCCAGCAGCCAAGATGTCAGCGGGGGTCGGGGTTCACCCCTCCACTTT
CDR3aa: CASSQDVSGGRGSPLHF

j_gene: TRBJ1-5
abundance: many
v_gene: TRBV6-1
d_gene: NA
CDR3nt: TGTGCCAGCAGTGAGCGGGGTCAGCCCCAGCATTTT
CDR3aa: CASSERGQPQHF

j_gene: TRBJ1-1
abundance: many
v_gene: TRBV5-1
d_gene: NA
CDR3nt: TGCGCCAGCAGCTTCTCCGGGACCCTCCGAAGGAGCACTGAAGCTTTCTTT
CDR3aa: CASSFSGTLRRSTEAFF